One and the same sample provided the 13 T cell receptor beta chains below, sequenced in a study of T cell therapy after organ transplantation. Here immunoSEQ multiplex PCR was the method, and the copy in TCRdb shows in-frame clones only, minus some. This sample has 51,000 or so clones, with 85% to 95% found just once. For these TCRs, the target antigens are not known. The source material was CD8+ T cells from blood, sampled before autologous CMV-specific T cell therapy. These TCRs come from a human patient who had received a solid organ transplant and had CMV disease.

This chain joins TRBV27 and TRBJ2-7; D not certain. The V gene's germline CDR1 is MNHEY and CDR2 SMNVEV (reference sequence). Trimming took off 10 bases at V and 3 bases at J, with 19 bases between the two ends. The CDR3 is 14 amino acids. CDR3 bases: TGTGCCACCGGTGAACCCAATAAACTCTACGAGCAGTACTTC. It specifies CATGEPNKLYEQYF.

The CDR3 sequence is CASSLHMGQAYNQPQHF. CDR3 nucleotide sequence: TGTGCCAGCAGCTTGCATATGGGACAGGCATACAATCAGCCCCAGCATTTT. This chain connects TRBV5-6 to TRBJ1-5; 8 nucleotides line up with TRBD1. Germline values: CDR1 SGHDT, CDR2 YYEEEE. V dropped 1 base and J dropped 3; count of bases not matched to a gene: 9. This CDR3 comprises 17 residues.

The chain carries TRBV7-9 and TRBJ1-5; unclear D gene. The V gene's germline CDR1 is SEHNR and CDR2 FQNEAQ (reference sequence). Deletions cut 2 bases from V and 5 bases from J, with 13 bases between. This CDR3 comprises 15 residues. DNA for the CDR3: TGTGCCAGCAGCTTATCGTCGCCGGGTCATCAGCCCCAGCATTTT. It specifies CASSLSSPGHQPQHF.

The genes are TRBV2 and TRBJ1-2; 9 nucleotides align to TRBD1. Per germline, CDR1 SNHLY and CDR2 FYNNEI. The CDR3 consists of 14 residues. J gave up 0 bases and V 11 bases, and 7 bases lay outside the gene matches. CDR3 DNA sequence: TGTGCCGACATAGGGACAGGGCCTAACTATGGCTACACCTTC. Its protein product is CADIGTGPNYGYTF.

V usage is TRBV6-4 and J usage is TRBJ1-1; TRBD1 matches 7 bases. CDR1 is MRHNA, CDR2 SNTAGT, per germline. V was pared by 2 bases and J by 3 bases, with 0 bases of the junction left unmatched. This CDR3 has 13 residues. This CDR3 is CASSDRGHTEAFF. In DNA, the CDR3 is TGTGCCAGCAGTGACAGGGGGCACACTGAAGCTTTCTTT.

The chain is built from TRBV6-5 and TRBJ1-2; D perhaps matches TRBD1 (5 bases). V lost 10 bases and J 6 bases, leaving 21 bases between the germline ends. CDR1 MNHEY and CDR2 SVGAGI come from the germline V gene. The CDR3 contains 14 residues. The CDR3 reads CATRQSGPPDGYTF. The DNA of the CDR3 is TGTGCCACCCGCCAATCGGGACCCCCGGATGGCTACACCTTC.

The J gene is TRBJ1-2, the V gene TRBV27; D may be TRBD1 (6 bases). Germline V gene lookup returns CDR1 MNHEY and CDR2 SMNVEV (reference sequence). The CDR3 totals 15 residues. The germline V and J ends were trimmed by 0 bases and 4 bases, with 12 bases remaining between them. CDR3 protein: CASSLSGASTYGYTF. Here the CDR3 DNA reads TGTGCCAGCAGTTTATCGGGGGCATCGACCTATGGCTACACCTTC.

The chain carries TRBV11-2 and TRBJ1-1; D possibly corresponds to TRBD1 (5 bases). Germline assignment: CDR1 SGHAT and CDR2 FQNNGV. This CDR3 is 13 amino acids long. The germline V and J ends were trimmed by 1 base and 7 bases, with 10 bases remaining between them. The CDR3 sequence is CASSLGTSVEAFF. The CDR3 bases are TGTGCCAGCAGCTTAGGGACATCCGTTGAAGCTTTCTTT.

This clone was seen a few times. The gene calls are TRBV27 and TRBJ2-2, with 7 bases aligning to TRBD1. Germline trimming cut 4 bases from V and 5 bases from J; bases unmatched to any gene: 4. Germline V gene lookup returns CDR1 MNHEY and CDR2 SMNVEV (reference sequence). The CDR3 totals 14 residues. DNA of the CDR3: TGTGCCAGCAGTTCCCGACAGGGAACCGGGGAGCTGTTTTTT. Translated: CASSSRQGTGELFF.

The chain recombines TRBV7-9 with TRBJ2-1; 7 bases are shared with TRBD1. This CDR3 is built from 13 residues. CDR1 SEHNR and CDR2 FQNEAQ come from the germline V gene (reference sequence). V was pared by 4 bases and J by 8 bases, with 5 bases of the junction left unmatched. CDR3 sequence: CASSWDQGDEQFF. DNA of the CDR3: TGTGCCAGCAGCTGGGACCAGGGGGATGAGCAGTTCTTC.

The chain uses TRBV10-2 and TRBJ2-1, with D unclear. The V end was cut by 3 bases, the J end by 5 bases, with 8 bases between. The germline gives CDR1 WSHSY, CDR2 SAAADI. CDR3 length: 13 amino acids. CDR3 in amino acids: CASSDGYNNEQFF. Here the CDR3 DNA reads TGCGCCAGCAGTGATGGCTACAACAATGAGCAGTTCTTC.

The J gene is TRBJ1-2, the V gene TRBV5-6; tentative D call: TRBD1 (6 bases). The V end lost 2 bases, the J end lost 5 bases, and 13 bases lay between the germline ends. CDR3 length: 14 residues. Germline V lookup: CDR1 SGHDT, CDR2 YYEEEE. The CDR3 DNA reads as TGTGCCAGCAGCTTATTGACAGGCGGGTATGGCTACACCTTC. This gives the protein CASSLLTGGYGYTF.

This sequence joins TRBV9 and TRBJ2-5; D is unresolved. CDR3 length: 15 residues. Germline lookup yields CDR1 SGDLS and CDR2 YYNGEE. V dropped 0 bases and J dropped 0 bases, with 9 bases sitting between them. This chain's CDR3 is CASSVGSRHQETQYF. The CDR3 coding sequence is TGTGCCAGCAGCGTAGGGTCACGGCACCAAGAGACCCAGTACTTC.